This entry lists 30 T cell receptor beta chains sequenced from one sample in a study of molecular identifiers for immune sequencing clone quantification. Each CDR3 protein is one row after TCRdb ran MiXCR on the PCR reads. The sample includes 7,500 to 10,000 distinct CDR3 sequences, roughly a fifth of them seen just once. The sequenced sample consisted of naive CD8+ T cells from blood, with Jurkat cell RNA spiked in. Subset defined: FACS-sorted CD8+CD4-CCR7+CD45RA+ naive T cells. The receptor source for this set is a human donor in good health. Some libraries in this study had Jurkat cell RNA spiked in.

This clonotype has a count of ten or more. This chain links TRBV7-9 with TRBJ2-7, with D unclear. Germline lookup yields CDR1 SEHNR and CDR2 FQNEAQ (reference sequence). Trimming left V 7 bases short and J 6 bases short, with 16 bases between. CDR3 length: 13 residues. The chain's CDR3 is CASTKGLVVEQYF. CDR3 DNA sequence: TGTGCCAGCACTAAAGGGTTGGTAGTCGAGCAGTACTTC.

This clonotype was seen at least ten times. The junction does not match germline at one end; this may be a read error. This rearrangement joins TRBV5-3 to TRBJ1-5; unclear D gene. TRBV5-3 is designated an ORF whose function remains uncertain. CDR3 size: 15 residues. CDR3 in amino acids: CASSLGVYSNQPQHF. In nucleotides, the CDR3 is TGTGCCAGCAGCTTGGGAGTTTATAGCAATCAGCCCCAGCATTTT.

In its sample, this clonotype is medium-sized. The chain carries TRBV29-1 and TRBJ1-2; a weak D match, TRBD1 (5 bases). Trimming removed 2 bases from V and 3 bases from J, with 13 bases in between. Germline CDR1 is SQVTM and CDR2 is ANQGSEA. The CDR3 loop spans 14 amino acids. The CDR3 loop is CSVEFRRDHYGYTF. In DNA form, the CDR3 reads TGCAGCGTTGAATTCCGACGGGACCACTATGGCTACACCTTC.

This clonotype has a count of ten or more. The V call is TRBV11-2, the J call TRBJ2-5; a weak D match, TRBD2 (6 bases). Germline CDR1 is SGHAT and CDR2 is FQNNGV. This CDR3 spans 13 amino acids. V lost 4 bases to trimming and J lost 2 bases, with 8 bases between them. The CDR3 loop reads CASSSRGQETQYF. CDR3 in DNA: TGTGCCAGCAGCTCTCGGGGGCAAGAGACCCAGTACTTC.

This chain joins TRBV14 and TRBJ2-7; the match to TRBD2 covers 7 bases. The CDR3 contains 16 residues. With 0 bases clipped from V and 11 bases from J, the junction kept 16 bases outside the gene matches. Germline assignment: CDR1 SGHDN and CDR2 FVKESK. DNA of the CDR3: TGTGCCAGCAGCCAAGATCCGGGCGGGAGTGAGACGGCGAAGTACTTC. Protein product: CASSQDPGGSETAKYF.

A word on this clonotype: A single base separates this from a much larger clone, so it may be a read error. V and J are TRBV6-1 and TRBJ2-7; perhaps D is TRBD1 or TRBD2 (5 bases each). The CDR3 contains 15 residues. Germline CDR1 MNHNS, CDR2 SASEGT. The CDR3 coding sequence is TGTGCCAGCAGTGAAGTTGGGGGTGGTTTATACGAGCTGTACTTC. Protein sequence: CASSEVGGGLYELYF.

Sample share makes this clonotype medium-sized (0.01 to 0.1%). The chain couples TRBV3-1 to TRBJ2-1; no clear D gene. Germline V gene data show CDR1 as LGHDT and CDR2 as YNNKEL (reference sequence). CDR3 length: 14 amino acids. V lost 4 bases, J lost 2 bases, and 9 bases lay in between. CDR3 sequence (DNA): TGTGCCAGCAGCCTAGAGACAACCTACAATGAGCAGTTCTTC. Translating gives CASSLETTYNEQFF.

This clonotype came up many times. The CDR3 coding sequence is TGTGCCAGCAGCCGGCCAGGTCAGTCCTACGAGCAGTACTTC. Protein product: CASSRPGQSYEQYF. The chain couples TRBV28 to TRBJ2-7; D call uncertain. The CDR3 consists of 14 residues. CDR1 and CDR2 (germline): MDHEN, SYDVKM. V was cut by 6 bases and J by 1 base, with 13 bases left in between.

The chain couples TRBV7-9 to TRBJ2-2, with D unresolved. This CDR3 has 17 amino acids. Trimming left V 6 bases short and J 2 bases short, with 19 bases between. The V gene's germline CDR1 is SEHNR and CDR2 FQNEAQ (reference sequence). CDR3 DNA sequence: TGTGCCAGCAGTTACACACGCCTTGGAGTAAACACCGGGGAGCTGTTTTTT. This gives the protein CASSYTRLGVNTGELFF.

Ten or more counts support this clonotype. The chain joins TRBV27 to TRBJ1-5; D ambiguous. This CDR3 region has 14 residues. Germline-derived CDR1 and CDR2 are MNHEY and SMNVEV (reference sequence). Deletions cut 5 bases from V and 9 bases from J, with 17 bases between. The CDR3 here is CASSPSQAPGPQHF. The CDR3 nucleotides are TGTGCCAGCAGTCCCTCGCAGGCCCCCGGGCCCCAGCATTTT.

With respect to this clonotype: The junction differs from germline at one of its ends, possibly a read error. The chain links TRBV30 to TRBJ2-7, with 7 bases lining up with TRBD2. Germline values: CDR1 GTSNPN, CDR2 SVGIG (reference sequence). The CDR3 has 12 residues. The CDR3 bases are TGTGCCTGGAGTGTCGGCAGCGGGGAGCAGCGCTTC. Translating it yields CAWSVGSGEQRF. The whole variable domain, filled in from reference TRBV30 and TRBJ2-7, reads SQTIHQWPATLVQPVGSPLSLECTVEGTSNPNLYWYRQAAGRGLQLLFYSVGIGQISSEVPQNLSASRPQDRQFILSSKKLLLSDSGFYLCAWSVGSGEQRFGPGTRLTVT.

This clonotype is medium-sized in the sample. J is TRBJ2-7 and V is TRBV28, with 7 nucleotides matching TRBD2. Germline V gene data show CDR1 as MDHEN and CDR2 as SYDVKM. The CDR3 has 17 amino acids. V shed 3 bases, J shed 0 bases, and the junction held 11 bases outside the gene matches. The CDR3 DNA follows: TGTGCCAGCAGTTTCGTCCGCGGGAGCCTAAGCTCCTACGAGCAGTACTTC. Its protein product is CASSFVRGSLSSYEQYF.

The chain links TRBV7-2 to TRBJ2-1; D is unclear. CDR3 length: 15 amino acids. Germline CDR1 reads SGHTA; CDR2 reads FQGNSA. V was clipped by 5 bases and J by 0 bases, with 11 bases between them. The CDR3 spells CASSHTSSSYNEQFF. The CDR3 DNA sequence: TGTGCCAGCAGCCACACAAGCAGCTCCTACAATGAGCAGTTCTTC.

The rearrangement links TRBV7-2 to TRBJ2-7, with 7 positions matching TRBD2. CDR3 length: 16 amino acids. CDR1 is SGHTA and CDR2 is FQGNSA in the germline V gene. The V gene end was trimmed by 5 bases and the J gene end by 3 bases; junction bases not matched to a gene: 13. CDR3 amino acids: CASSGGLVGGYYEQYF. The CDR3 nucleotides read TGTGCCAGCAGCGGGGGACTGGTGGGAGGGTACTACGAGCAGTACTTC. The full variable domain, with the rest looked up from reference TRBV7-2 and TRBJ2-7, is GAGVSQSPSNKVTEKGKDVELRCDPISGHTALYWYRQSLGQGLEFLIYFQGNSAPDKSGLPSDRFSAERTGGSVSTLTIQRTQQEDSAVYLCASSGGLVGGYYEQYFGPGTRLTVT.

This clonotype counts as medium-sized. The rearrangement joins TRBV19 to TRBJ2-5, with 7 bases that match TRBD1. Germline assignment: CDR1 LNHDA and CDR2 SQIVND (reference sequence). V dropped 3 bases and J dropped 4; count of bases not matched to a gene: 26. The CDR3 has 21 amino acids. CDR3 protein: CASSIPGTAVPSLADTETQYF. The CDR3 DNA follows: TGTGCCAGTAGTATCCCAGGGACAGCAGTCCCTTCCCTTGCAGATACAGAGACCCAGTACTTC.

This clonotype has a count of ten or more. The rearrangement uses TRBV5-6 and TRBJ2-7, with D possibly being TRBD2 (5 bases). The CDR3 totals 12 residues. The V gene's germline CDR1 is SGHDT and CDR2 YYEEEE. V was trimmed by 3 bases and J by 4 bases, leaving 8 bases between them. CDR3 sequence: CASSWENYEQYF. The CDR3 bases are TGTGCCAGCAGCTGGGAGAATTACGAGCAGTACTTC.

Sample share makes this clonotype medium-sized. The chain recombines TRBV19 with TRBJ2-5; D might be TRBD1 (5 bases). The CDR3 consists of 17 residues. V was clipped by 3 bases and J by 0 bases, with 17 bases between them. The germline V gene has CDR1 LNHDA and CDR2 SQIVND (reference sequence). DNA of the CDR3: TGTGCCAGTAGTATCGGTCGCACAGGACGCCACCAAGAGACCCAGTACTTC. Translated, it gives CASSIGRTGRHQETQYF.

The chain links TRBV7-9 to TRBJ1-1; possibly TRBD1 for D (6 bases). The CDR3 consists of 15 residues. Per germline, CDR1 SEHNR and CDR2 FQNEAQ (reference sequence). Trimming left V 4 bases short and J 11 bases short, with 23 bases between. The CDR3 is CASSSPRDTPLDAFF. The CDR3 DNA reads TGTGCCAGCAGCTCTCCCCGGGACACGCCCCTTGATGCTTTCTTT.

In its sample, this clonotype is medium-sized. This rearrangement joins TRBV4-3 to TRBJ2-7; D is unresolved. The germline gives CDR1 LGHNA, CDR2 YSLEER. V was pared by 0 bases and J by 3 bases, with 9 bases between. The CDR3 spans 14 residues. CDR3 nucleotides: TGCGCCAGCAGCCAAGAGATCGCCCACTACGAGCAGTACTTC. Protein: CASSQEIAHYEQYF.

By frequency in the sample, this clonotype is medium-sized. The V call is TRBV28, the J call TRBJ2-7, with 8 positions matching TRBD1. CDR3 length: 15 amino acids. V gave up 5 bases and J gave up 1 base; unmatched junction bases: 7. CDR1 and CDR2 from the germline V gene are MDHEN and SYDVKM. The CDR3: CASSHPGTGSYEQYF. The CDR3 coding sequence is TGTGCCAGCAGTCACCCCGGGACAGGATCCTACGAGCAGTACTTC.

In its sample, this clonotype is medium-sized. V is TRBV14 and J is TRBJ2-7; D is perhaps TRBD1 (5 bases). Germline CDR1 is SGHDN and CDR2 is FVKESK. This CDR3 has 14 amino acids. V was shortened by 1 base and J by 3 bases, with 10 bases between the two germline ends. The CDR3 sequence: CASSQGQKVYEQYF. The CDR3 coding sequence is TGTGCCAGCAGCCAAGGACAGAAGGTCTACGAGCAGTACTTC.

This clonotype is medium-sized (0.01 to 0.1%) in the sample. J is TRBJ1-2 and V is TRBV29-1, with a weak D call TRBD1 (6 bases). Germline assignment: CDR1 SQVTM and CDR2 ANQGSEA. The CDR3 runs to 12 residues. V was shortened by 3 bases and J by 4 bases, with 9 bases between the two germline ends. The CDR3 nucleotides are TGCAGCGTTGACGGGGGCGGCTATGGCTACACCTTC. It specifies CSVDGGGYGYTF.

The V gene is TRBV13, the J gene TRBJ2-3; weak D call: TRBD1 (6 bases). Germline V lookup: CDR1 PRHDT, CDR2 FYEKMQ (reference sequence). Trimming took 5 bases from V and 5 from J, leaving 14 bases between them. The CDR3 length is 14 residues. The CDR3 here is CASSPGTSGDTQYF. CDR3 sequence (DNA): TGTGCCAGCAGCCCAGGGACATCCGGAGATACGCAGTATTTT.

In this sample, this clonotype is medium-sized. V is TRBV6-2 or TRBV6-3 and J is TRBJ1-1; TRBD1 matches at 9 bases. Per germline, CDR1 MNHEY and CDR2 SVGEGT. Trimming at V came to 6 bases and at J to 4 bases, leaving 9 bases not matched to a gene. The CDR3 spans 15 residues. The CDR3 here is CASSWDRERGTEAFF. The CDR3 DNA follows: TGTGCCAGCAGCTGGGACAGGGAGAGGGGCACTGAAGCTTTCTTT.

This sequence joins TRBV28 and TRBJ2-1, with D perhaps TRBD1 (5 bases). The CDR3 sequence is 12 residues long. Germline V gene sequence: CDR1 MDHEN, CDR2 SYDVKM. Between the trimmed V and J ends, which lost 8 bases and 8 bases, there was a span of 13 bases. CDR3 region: CASGQDGYEQFF. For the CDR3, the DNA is TGTGCCAGCGGACAAGATGGCTATGAGCAGTTCTTC.

The CDR3 spells CASSDNRMNNEQFF. CDR3 nucleotide sequence: TGTGCCAGCAGCGACAACCGCATGAACAATGAGCAGTTCTTC. This sequence joins TRBV7-9 and TRBJ2-1; D not resolved. Germline V gene lookup returns CDR1 SEHNR and CDR2 FQNEAQ (reference sequence). The CDR3 is made up of 14 amino acids. V was pared by 5 bases and J by 5 bases, with 13 bases between.

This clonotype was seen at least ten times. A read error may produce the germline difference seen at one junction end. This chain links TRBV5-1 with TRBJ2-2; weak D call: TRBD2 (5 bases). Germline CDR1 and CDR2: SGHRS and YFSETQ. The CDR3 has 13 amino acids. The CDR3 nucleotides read TGCGCCAGCAGCTTGGCCATCACCGGGGAGCCGTTTTTT. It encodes CASSLAITGEPFF. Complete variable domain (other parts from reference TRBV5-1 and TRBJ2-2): KAGVTQTPRYLIKTRGQQVTLSCSPISGHRSVSWYQQTPGQGLQFLFEYFSETQRNKGNFPGRFSGRQFSNSRSEMNVSTLELGDSALYLCASSLAITGEPFFGEGSRLTVL.

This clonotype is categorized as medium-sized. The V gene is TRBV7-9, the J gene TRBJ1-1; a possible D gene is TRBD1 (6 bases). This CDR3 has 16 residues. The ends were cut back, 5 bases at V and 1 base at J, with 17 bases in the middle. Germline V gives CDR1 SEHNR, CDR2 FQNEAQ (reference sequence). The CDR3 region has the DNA TGTGCCAGCAGCCCCTTCTCCATGGGACAGAACACTGAAGCTTTCTTT. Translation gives CASSPFSMGQNTEAFF.

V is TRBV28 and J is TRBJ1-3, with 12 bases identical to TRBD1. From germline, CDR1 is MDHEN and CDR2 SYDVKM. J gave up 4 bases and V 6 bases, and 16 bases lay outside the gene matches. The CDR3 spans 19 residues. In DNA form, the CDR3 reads TGTGCCAGCAGCAAACCGGGACAGGGGGCGCGTATCCGAGGAAACACCATATATTTT. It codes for CASSKPGQGARIRGNTIYF.

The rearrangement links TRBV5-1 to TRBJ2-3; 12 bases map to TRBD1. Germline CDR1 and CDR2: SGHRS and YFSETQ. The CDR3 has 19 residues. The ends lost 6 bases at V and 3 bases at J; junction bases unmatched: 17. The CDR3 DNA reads TGCGCCAGCACCTCGCAACTTACCGGGACAGGGGGCGGGACAGATACGCAGTATTTT. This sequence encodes CASTSQLTGTGGGTDTQYF.